This TCR beta chain was obtained from a study of cytomegalovirus exposure and HLA in healthy donors. In the study overall: The study's early data release held 80 million to 95 million unique TCRs from HLA-typed donors. Study observations and caveats: Common viral pathogens seemed, in a later analysis, to connect with several of the most significant clusters. When a later analysis compared HLA-associated TCR beta chains with equally common others, the HLA-associated chains turned out to be more clonally expanded and to have lower generation probabilities.

The PCR employed 60 Vbeta primers together with 13 Jbeta primers. Sequenced by immunoSEQ multiplex PCR; TCRdb stores in-frame clones only, minus some. This sample has 150,000 or so clones, with over 60% found just once. In regard to this clone: Its antigen is not identified.

With V trimmed by 0 bases and J by 0 bases, 8 bases remained unmatched. The CDR3 is 17 residues long. The germline V gene has CDR1 SGHTA and CDR2 FQGNSA. The sequence derives from a man aged 50-59 years in good health and CMV-seropositive. The sequenced sample was PBMCs. The J gene is TRBJ2-7, the V gene TRBV7-2; 7 nucleotides align to TRBD2. In DNA form, the CDR3 reads TGTGCCAGCAGCTTAGCGCGGGCGGGGGTAAACTCCTACGAGCAGTACTTC. Amino acid sequence: CASSLARAGVNSYEQYF.